Presented here are 13 T cell receptor beta chains from one specimen sequenced in a study of identifying expanded T cells in peripheral blood (dated by TCRdb to between 2018 and 2021). The library was built by means of the immunoSEQ multiplex PCR assay. TCRdb provides this immuneACCESS table in a form limited to in-frame rearrangements. Some clones are lacking; in checked studies, under half of them reflect an unresolved V gene, and why the rest are absent is not known. A total of approximately 94,000 clones appear in this sample, approximately 88% of them only once. Clones ranked in the top ten supply 5.5% of the sample. Material: blood. The receptor source for this set is a person between 18 and 70 years old in good health.

The rearrangement links TRBV7-6 to TRBJ1-3; D gene ambiguous. Germline CDR1 reads SGHVS; CDR2 reads FNYEAQ. This CDR3 region has 15 residues. V gave up 5 bases and J gave up 2 bases, with 13 bases separating them. The CDR3 DNA is TGTGCCAGCAGCGCCACTGGTTCAGCTGGAAACACCATATATTTT. Protein sequence: CASSATGSAGNTIYF.

The genes are TRBV18 and TRBJ1-1, with 8 bases matching TRBD1. Germline V gene data show CDR1 as KGHSH and CDR2 as LQKENI. The CDR3 covers 16 residues. The V gene end was trimmed by 4 bases and the J gene end by 1 base; junction bases not matched to a gene: 8. The CDR3 DNA reads TGTGCCAGCTCACTTAACTTGGGACAGGCGAACACTGAAGCTTTCTTT. It translates to CASSLNLGQANTEAFF.

J is TRBJ1-2 and V is TRBV6-6, with D uncertain. CDR3 length: 15 amino acids. Deletions cut 2 bases from V and 4 bases from J, with 14 bases between. Germline loops: CDR1 MNHNY, CDR2 SVGAGI (reference sequence). In DNA, the CDR3 is TGTGCCAGCAGTTACCCACTCGGAGGGCTCTATGGCTACACCTTC. Protein sequence: CASSYPLGGLYGYTF.

This chain links TRBV9 with TRBJ2-2; 9 positions match TRBD2. Germline CDR1 and CDR2: SGDLS and YYNGEE. Unmatched junction bases numbered 4, after V lost 3 bases and J lost 4 bases. This CDR3 spans 15 amino acids. Here the CDR3 DNA reads TGTGCCAGCAGCGGACTAGCGGACCGCACCGGGGAGCTGTTTTTT. This gives the protein CASSGLADRTGELFF.

The rearrangement uses TRBV7-2 and TRBJ1-4; D is unresolved. Germline values: CDR1 SGHTA, CDR2 FQGNSA. CDR3 size: 16 residues. V was shortened by 5 bases and J by 3 bases, with 16 bases between the two germline ends. The CDR3 region is CASSPGPKWANEKLFF. DNA of the CDR3: TGTGCCAGCAGCCCCGGACCGAAGTGGGCTAATGAAAAACTGTTTTTT.

V and J are TRBV7-9 and TRBJ2-3; no clear D. CDR1 and CDR2 from the germline V gene are SEHNR and FQNEAQ (reference sequence). The V end was cut by 2 bases, the J end by 0 bases, with 9 bases between. The CDR3 consists of 15 residues. The CDR3 bases are TGTGCCAGCAGCTTATCTCGAGTCAGCACAGATACGCAGTATTTT. This gives the protein CASSLSRVSTDTQYF.

The chain has TRBV7-3 and TRBJ2-7, with D unclear. CDR3 size: 11 residues. V lost 2 bases, J lost 1 base, and 0 bases lay in between. From germline, CDR1 is SGHTA and CDR2 FQGTGA. CDR3 protein: CASSLSYEQYF. For the CDR3, the DNA is TGTGCCAGCAGCTTATCCTACGAGCAGTACTTC.

The chain employs TRBV28 and TRBJ2-1, with D perhaps being TRBD1 or TRBD2 (6 bases each). This CDR3 comprises 13 residues. Trimming removed 6 bases at V and 4 bases at J, with 10 bases between. Germline lookup yields CDR1 MDHEN and CDR2 SYDVKM. This chain's CDR3 is CASRGGLYNEQFF. The CDR3 DNA reads TGTGCCAGCAGGGGGGGCTTATACAATGAGCAGTTCTTC.

The chain joins TRBV7-9 to TRBJ2-1, with D perhaps matching TRBD2 (5 bases). CDR1 and CDR2 (germline): SEHNR, FQNEAQ (reference sequence). Trimming removed 5 bases at V and 3 bases at J, with 11 bases between. This CDR3 contains 14 residues. The CDR3 sequence is CASSPPRGYNEQFF. CDR3 bases: TGTGCCAGCAGCCCCCCCCGGGGCTACAATGAGCAGTTCTTC.

This chain connects TRBV27 to TRBJ1-1, with D perhaps TRBD1 (6 bases). The V and J ends lost 7 bases and 3 bases respectively, with 27 bases between them. Germline V gene sequence: CDR1 MNHEY, CDR2 SMNVEV (reference sequence). The CDR3 has 18 residues. The CDR3 reads CASKAQRNQGRGYTEAFF. CDR3 DNA: TGTGCCAGCAAAGCTCAGAGGAATCAAGGGAGGGGGTACACTGAAGCTTTCTTT.

The chain employs TRBV11-3 and TRBJ1-2; D not resolved. The V and J ends lost 5 bases and 2 bases respectively, with 18 bases between them. The CDR3 has 16 amino acids. Germline values: CDR1 SGHNT, CDR2 YENEEA. The DNA for the CDR3 is TGTGCCAGCAGCCGGGGAAGTACGACGAACAACTATGGCTACACCTTC. It codes for CASSRGSTTNNYGYTF.

The rearrangement joins TRBV25-1 to TRBJ2-2, with TRBD1 identical over 9 bases. The CDR3 has 16 residues. V lost 1 base and J lost 6; bases outside the gene matches: 6. Germline assignment: CDR1 MGHDK and CDR2 SYGVNS. Here the CDR3 DNA reads TGTGCCAGCAGTGAATCCGGGACAGGGATTTCCGGGGAGCTGTTTTTT. Its translation is CASSESGTGISGELFF.

This rearrangement joins TRBV7-2 to TRBJ1-4; D perhaps matches TRBD1 (5 bases). CDR3 length: 15 amino acids. CDR1 is SGHTA, CDR2 FQGNSA, per germline. V was clipped by 5 bases and J by 2 bases, with 12 bases between them. CDR3 loop: CASSTQGLTNEKLFF. CDR3 DNA: TGTGCCAGCAGCACGCAGGGATTGACTAATGAAAAACTGTTTTTT.